These 17 T cell receptor beta chains were all obtained from the same sample, sequenced in a study of blood T cell repertoires in COVID-19 (dated by TCRdb to 2018 to 2020). Receptors were amplified or captured by the immunoSEQ multiplex PCR assay. TCRdb obtained this table from immuneACCESS and retained in-frame rearrangements with V and J assigned. These tables miss some clones; where compared with another copy, unresolved V genes account for less than half of the shortfall, and the remainder is unexplained. The sample records over 250,000 clones, more than 80% of which are singletons. Jointly, the top ten make up 2% to 2.5% of the sample. The sample comprised PBMCs or T cells enriched from blood (not recorded which). All receptors derive from a woman aged 18-29 years who had recovered from COVID-19.

This chain uses TRBV11-1 with TRBJ1-1; D gene ambiguous. The length of the CDR3 is 14 residues. CDR1 is SGHAT, CDR2 FQDESV, per germline (reference sequence). V was pared by 0 bases and J by 3 bases, with 8 bases between. The CDR3 protein is CASSLAVQDTEAFF. For the CDR3, the DNA is TGTGCCAGCAGCTTAGCGGTACAAGACACTGAAGCTTTCTTT. Using reference TRBV11-1 and TRBJ1-1 for the parts outside the CDR3, the full variable domain is EAEVAQSPRYKITEKSQAVAFWCDPISGHATLYWYRQILGQGPELLVQFQDESVVDDSQLPKDRFSAERLKGVDSTLKIQPAELGDSAMYLCASSLAVQDTEAFFGQGTRLTVV.

The chain carries TRBV3-1 (or the pseudogene TRBV3-2) and TRBJ2-5; a weak D match, TRBD2 (6 bases). The CDR3 contains 15 residues. The V end was cut by 5 bases, the J end by 2 bases, with 15 bases between. In germline, CDR1 is LGHDT, CDR2 YNNKEL (reference sequence). The CDR3 reads CASSSIGGLQETQYF. CDR3 nucleotides: TGTGCCAGCAGCTCGATCGGGGGTTTACAAGAGACCCAGTACTTC.

V gene TRBV10-1 combines with J gene TRBJ1-4; no firm D call. The CDR3 is made up of 15 amino acids. Germline CDR1 is WNHNN and CDR2 is SYGVQD (reference sequence). The germline V and J ends were trimmed by 2 bases and 5 bases, with 12 bases remaining between them. The CDR3 here is CASSEGGAGNEKLFF. The CDR3 DNA reads TGCGCCAGCAGTGAGGGCGGAGCGGGGAATGAAAAACTGTTTTTT.

The J gene is TRBJ2-3, the V gene TRBV3-1 (or the pseudogene TRBV3-2); 11 bases map to TRBD2. V shed 2 bases and J 4 bases; nucleotides not matched to a gene: 8. The CDR3 has 17 residues. In germline, CDR1 is LGHDT, CDR2 YNNKEL (reference sequence). CDR3 amino acids: CASSQLPSGGRADTQYF. CDR3 DNA: TGTGCCAGCAGCCAACTGCCTAGCGGGGGGCGCGCAGATACGCAGTATTTT.

V is TRBV27 and J is TRBJ2-1; 7 nucleotides align to TRBD2. Germline assignment: CDR1 MNHEY and CDR2 SMNVEV (reference sequence). This CDR3 has 16 residues. V lost 6 bases to trimming and J lost 2 bases; unmatched junction nucleotides: 10. CDR3 loop: CASSGPTSRTYNEQFF. CDR3 nucleotides: TGTGCCAGCAGCGGACCGACTAGCCGCACCTACAATGAGCAGTTCTTC.

The chain joins TRBV7-9 to TRBJ2-3; 7 nucleotides agree with TRBD2. V lost 3 bases to trimming and J lost 0 bases; unmatched junction nucleotides: 9. Germline assignment: CDR1 SEHNR and CDR2 FQNEAQ (reference sequence). This CDR3 has 17 residues. CDR3 bases: TGTGCCAGCAGCTTGGACGCGGGACTAACTAGCACAGATACGCAGTATTTT. It translates to CASSLDAGLTSTDTQYF.

The chain employs TRBV6-5 and TRBJ2-3; TRBD1 might be the D (6 bases). This CDR3 is 12 amino acids long. Per germline, CDR1 MNHEY and CDR2 SVGAGI. Trimming cost V 10 bases and J 1 base, with 9 bases left between them. CDR3 coding DNA: TGTGCCACCCACAGGGGCACAGATACGCAGTATTTT. This codes for CATHRGTDTQYF.

A remark on this clone: One end of the junction does not line up with germline, which may come from a read error. The rearrangement links TRBV27 to TRBJ1-2; D gene unclear. The CDR3 loop spans 15 amino acids. Germline CDR1 and CDR2: MNHEY and SMNVEV (reference sequence). CDR3 protein: CASSLSPESRRGYTF. CDR3 nucleotide sequence: TGTGCCAGCAGCTTATCCCCCGAATCCCGGCGGGGCTACACCTTC.

The chain carries TRBV3-1 (or the pseudogene TRBV3-2) and TRBJ2-7; perhaps TRBD1 as D (5 bases). The germline V and J ends were trimmed by 4 bases and 3 bases, with 16 bases remaining between them. CDR1 is LGHDT, CDR2 YNNKEL, per germline (reference sequence). The CDR3 runs 15 residues. The CDR3, as DNA: TGTGCCAGCAGCCGAGTCTTCGCAGGGTTCTACGAGCAGTACTTC. Its translation: CASSRVFAGFYEQYF.

This chain joins TRBV6-5 and TRBJ1-2; tentative D call: TRBD1 (5 bases). This CDR3 is built from 13 residues. CDR1 is MNHEY and CDR2 is SVGAGI in the germline V gene. V was trimmed by 6 bases and J by 1 base, leaving 9 bases between them. The CDR3 spells CASRAGLNYGYTF. The CDR3 DNA reads as TGTGCCAGCAGGGCAGGGCTTAACTATGGCTACACCTTC.

This clone was counted only a few times. V usage is TRBV5-1 and J usage is TRBJ1-2; no definite D call. Trimming pared 3 bases from V and 8 bases from J, leaving 20 bases between. The germline V gene has CDR1 SGHRS and CDR2 YFSETQ. CDR3 length: 15 amino acids. CDR3 protein: CASSSREGGVSGYTF. CDR3 DNA sequence: TGCGCCAGCAGCTCCAGAGAGGGTGGTGTATCGGGCTACACCTTC.

This clone was seen more than once but under ten times. V usage is TRBV11-2 and J usage is TRBJ1-1, with TRBD1 matching over 8 bases. Trimming removed 5 bases from V and 7 bases from J; junction bases left unmatched: 3. Germline CDR1 is SGHAT and CDR2 is FQNNGV. The CDR3 runs 12 residues. CDR3 bases: TGTGCCAGCAGCGGGACAGGAGTTGAAGCTTTCTTT. Translated, it gives CASSGTGVEAFF.

This chain links TRBV10-1 with TRBJ1-2; D uncertain. Looked up from germline, CDR1 is WNHNN and CDR2 is SYGVQD (reference sequence). V lost 5 bases and J 6 bases, leaving 13 bases between the germline ends. CDR3 length: 13 residues. Here the CDR3 DNA reads TGCGCCAGCAGTCCATCCCCTGAGGATGGCTACACCTTC. It is translated as CASSPSPEDGYTF.

V usage is TRBV5-1 and J usage is TRBJ2-7; D perhaps matches TRBD2 (5 bases). Germline CDR1 SGHRS, CDR2 YFSETQ. The V end lost 1 base, the J end lost 0 bases, and 8 bases lay between the germline ends. The CDR3 totals 14 residues. In DNA form, the CDR3 reads TGCGCCAGCAGCTTGCCTAGCAGCTCCTACGAGCAGTACTTC. It specifies CASSLPSSSYEQYF.

V and J are TRBV29-1 and TRBJ1-2; D is unresolved. Trimming removed 5 bases at V and 4 bases at J, with 11 bases between. Germline CDR1 SQVTM, CDR2 ANQGSEA. The CDR3 loop spans 12 amino acids. The CDR3 DNA reads TGCAGCGTTAGGACGGGGATCTATGGCTACACCTTC. Translated: CSVRTGIYGYTF.

V gene TRBV5-1 combines with J gene TRBJ2-1, with a tentative D call TRBD1 (6 bases). There are 15 residues in the CDR3. Germline loops: CDR1 SGHRS, CDR2 YFSETQ. The germline V and J ends were trimmed by 3 bases and 8 bases, with 18 bases remaining between them. DNA of the CDR3: TGCGCCAGCAGCTCAAACAGGGACCCCAGCTATGAGCAGTTCTTC. This codes for CASSSNRDPSYEQFF.

The chain carries TRBV19 and TRBJ1-1; 8 bases agree with TRBD1. The germline CDR1 and CDR2 sequences are LNHDA and SQIVND (reference sequence). The CDR3 sequence is 14 residues long. V lost 6 bases, J lost 7 bases, and 10 bases stayed unmatched. The CDR3 loop is CASSLQGQAVEAFF. The CDR3 DNA is TGTGCCAGTAGCCTCCAGGGACAGGCGGTTGAAGCTTTCTTT.